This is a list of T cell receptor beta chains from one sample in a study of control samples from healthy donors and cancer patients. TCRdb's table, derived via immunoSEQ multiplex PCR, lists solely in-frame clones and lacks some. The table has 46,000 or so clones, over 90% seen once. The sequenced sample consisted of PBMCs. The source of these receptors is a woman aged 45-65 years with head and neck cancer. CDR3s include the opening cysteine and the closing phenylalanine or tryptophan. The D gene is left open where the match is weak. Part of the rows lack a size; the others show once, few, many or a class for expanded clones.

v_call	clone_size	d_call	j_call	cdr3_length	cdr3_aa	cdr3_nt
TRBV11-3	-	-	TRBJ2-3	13	CASSLHSTDTQYF	TGTGCCAGCAGCTTACATAGCACAGATACGCAGTATTTT
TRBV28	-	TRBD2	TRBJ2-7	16	CASSFGLAGNQGEQYF	TGTGCCAGCAGTTTCGGGCTAGCGGGGAATCAGGGCGAGCAGTACTTC
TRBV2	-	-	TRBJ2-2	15	CASSGRPLGTGELFF	TGTGCCAGCAGTGGCAGGCCTCTGGGCACCGGGGAGCTGTTTTTT
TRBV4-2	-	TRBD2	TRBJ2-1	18	CASSQGGGLAGGFDEQFF	TGTGCCAGCAGCCAAGGAGGTGGACTAGCGGGAGGGTTCGATGAGCAGTTCTTC
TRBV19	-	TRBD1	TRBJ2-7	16	CASSIGRDRAAYEQYF	TGTGCCAGTAGTATAGGAAGGGACAGGGCGGCCTACGAGCAGTACTTC
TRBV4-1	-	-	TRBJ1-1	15	CASSQDPRQNTEAFF	TGCGCCAGCAGCCAAGATCCCCGACAGAACACTGAAGCTTTCTTT
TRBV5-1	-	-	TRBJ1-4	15	CASSFGAGGIEKLFF	TGCGCCAGCAGCTTTGGAGCCGGGGGGATAGAAAAACTGTTTTTT
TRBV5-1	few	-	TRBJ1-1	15	CASRTGDHLSTEAFF	TGCGCCAGCCGAACTGGGGATCACCTGAGCACTGAAGCTTTCTTT
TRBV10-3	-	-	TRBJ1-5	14	CAISEHRAGEPQHF	TGTGCCATCAGTGAGCACAGGGCGGGTGAGCCCCAGCATTTT
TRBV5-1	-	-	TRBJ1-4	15	CASSPFGGDGEKLFF	TGCGCCAGCAGCCCATTCGGGGGAGACGGGGAAAAACTGTTTTTT
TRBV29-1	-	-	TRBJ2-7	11	CSAGQIYEQYF	TGCAGCGCAGGACAAATCTACGAGCAGTACTTC
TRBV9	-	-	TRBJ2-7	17	CASSALGRDLSPYEQYF	TGTGCCAGCAGCGCCCTTGGGAGAGATCTCTCCCCCTACGAGCAGTACTTC
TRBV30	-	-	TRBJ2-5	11	CAWSDGETQYF	TGTGCCTGGAGTGACGGGGAGACCCAGTACTTC
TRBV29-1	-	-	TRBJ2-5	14	CSVVSYREGETQYF	TGCAGCGTTGTTTCTTACAGGGAGGGAGAGACCCAGTACTTC
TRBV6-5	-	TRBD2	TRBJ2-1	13	CASSRLAGNEQFF	TGTGCCAGCAGCCGATTAGCGGGAAATGAGCAGTTCTTC